Reported below is one T cell receptor beta chain. The antigen is unknown. Using its own MiXCR run on the reads, TCRdb lists one record per CDR3 protein. Among 65,000 to 80,000 distinct CDR3 sequences listed, roughly 20% were seen once. Germline V CDR1 and CDR2: DFQATT, SNEGSKA (reference sequence). The germline V and J ends were trimmed by 3 bases and 14 bases, with 16 bases remaining between them. This CDR3 is built from 12 residues. This sample is drawn from a study of type 1 regulatory T cells. Findings and caveats of the study: Compared with non-type 1 regulatory T cells, type 1 regulatory T cells showed a more restricted TCR repertoire.

The V and J genes are TRBV20-1 and TRBJ2-2; D assignment may be TRBD1 or TRBD2 (5 bases each). The clonotype was recovered from a human donor in good health. Sequencing input: cultured type 1 regulatory T (Tr1) cells, either the whole culture or a sorted fraction (not recorded which). The CDR3, as DNA: TGCAGTGCTAGTGAGGGGACCCAGGGTCTGTTTTTT. Residues: CSASEGTQGLFF.